A single sample is the source of the 12 T cell receptor beta chains below, sequenced in a study of spatial heterogeneity in lung cancer. TCRdb reprocessed the 5' RACE reads with MiXCR, giving one entry per CDR3 protein. The data contain 75,000 or so distinct CDR3 sequences, under 8.5% of them singletons. The time point denotes: sample taken at primary tumor resection. The sample in question was PBMCs, obtained at surgery. These receptors originate from a male donor with early-stage non-small cell lung cancer.

This clonotype appeared many times. The chain links TRBV20-1 to TRBJ1-1; TRBD1 matches at 7 bases. The CDR3 consists of 14 residues. Germline V gene sequence: CDR1 DFQATT, CDR2 SNEGSKA (reference sequence). V lost 3 bases to trimming and J lost 6 bases; unmatched junction nucleotides: 10. The CDR3 nucleotides are TGCAGTGCTAGGACAGGGTGGTCCGGGGCTGAAGCTTTCTTT. This encodes CSARTGWSGAEAFF.

This clonotype occurred a few times. The genes are TRBV7-3 and TRBJ2-3, with D unclear. The ends were cut back, 6 bases at V and 2 bases at J, with 12 bases in the middle. This CDR3 comprises 14 residues. Per germline, CDR1 SGHTA and CDR2 FQGTGA. DNA for the CDR3: TGTGCCAGCAGTTCCGGAACTAACACAGATACGCAGTATTTT. Amino acids: CASSSGTNTDTQYF.

This clonotype has just a few counts. The chain combines TRBV5-6 with TRBJ2-1; a weak D match, TRBD2 (5 bases). The CDR3 is 16 residues long. Germline V gives CDR1 SGHDT, CDR2 YYEEEE. V was cut by 2 bases and J by 0 bases, with 12 bases left in between. The CDR3 nucleotides read TGTGCCAGCAGCTTCGGAGCGGTTATCTCCTACAATGAGCAGTTCTTC. Its translation is CASSFGAVISYNEQFF.

The chain is built from TRBV7-6 and TRBJ1-1; no firm D call. The germline V gene encodes CDR1 SGHVS and CDR2 FNYEAQ. Trimming took off 1 base at V and 1 base at J, with 10 bases between the two ends. The CDR3 has 15 amino acids. The chain's CDR3 is CASSLVGQKNTEAFF. The CDR3 nucleotides are TGTGCCAGCAGCTTAGTCGGGCAGAAGAACACTGAAGCTTTCTTT. The full variable domain, rest sourced from reference TRBV7-6 and TRBJ1-1, is GAGVSQSPRYKVTKRGQDVALRCDPISGHVSLYWYRQALGQGPEFLTYFNYEAQQDKSGLPNDRFSAERPEGSISTLTIQRTEQRDSAMYRCASSLVGQKNTEAFFGQGTRLTVV.

This clonotype came up many times. The rearrangement uses TRBV29-1 and TRBJ1-5; TRBD1 might be the D (5 bases). From germline, CDR1 is SQVTM and CDR2 ANQGSEA. The CDR3 spans 15 residues. Trimming stripped 4 bases from V and 3 bases from J, with 16 bases between. The CDR3 DNA reads as TGCAGCGTTGGGATTTCGGCAGGGAACAATCAGCCCCAGCATTTT. As protein: CSVGISAGNNQPQHF.

This clonotype was found many times. CDR3 loop: CAICPGGWANTGELFF. The CDR3 bases are TGTGCCATTTGCCCGGGGGGCTGGGCCAACACCGGGGAGCTGTTTTTT. V is TRBV27 and J is TRBJ2-2, with D tentatively TRBD2 (7 bases). The germline V gene has CDR1 MNHEY and CDR2 SMNVEV (reference sequence). V was cut by 10 bases and J by 2 bases, with 20 bases left in between. The CDR3 totals 16 residues.

This clonotype was seen more than once but under ten times. The gene calls are TRBV20-1 and TRBJ2-7, with 14 nucleotides matching TRBD2. V gave up 3 bases and J gave up 3 bases; unmatched junction bases: 10. The germline CDR1 and CDR2 sequences are DFQATT and SNEGSKA (reference sequence). The CDR3 sequence is 17 residues long. CDR3 sequence: CSASLVEGLAGVYEQYF. The DNA for the CDR3 is TGCAGTGCTAGTCTCGTTGAGGGACTAGCGGGAGTCTACGAGCAGTACTTC.

The rearrangement links TRBV6-1 to TRBJ1-1; no definite D call. V was clipped by 2 bases and J by 7 bases, with 11 bases between them. Germline assignment: CDR1 MNHNS and CDR2 SASEGT. This CDR3 contains 13 residues. The CDR3 nucleotides are TGTGCCAGCAGTGAATCTTACGTCGGTGAAGCTTTCTTT. Protein: CASSESYVGEAFF.

A few counts support this clonotype. The J gene is TRBJ2-1, the V gene TRBV20-1; 9 nucleotides match TRBD2. Germline CDR1 reads DFQATT; CDR2 reads SNEGSKA (reference sequence). V trimming: 5 bases; J trimming: 5 bases; junction bases outside the gene matches: 7. The CDR3 runs to 14 residues. The CDR3 bases are TGCAGTGCTCCGACTAGCGGAAGAAACAATGAGCAGTTCTTC. Translation gives CSAPTSGRNNEQFF.

The chain is built from TRBV18 and TRBJ2-2; the D gene is possibly TRBD2 (6 bases). Germline V lookup: CDR1 KGHSH, CDR2 LQKENI. This CDR3 has 19 amino acids. Trimming cost V 3 bases and J 0 bases, with 20 bases left between them. This chain's CDR3 is CASSPKSAGLATNTGELFF. DNA of the CDR3: TGTGCCAGCTCACCGAAATCCGCGGGACTCGCTACGAACACCGGGGAGCTGTTTTTT.

This clonotype was seen ten or more times. V is TRBV7-9 and J is TRBJ1-2; a possible D gene is TRBD1 (5 bases). Germline values: CDR1 SEHNR, CDR2 FQNEAQ (reference sequence). This CDR3 has 12 residues. The V end was cut by 5 bases, the J end by 8 bases, with 12 bases between. This CDR3 reads CASSPRQGGYTF. The CDR3 DNA reads TGTGCCAGCAGCCCCCGGCAGGGCGGCTACACCTTC.

This clonotype was found many times. In nucleotides, the CDR3 is TGTGCCGGACGGGACCTATACACCGGGGAGCTGTTTTTT. Translation gives CAGRDLYTGELFF. The chain uses TRBV19 and TRBJ2-2, with D tentatively TRBD1 or TRBD2 (5 bases each). Trimming pared 11 bases from V and 3 bases from J, leaving 13 bases between. The CDR3 runs 13 residues. The germline V gene has CDR1 LNHDA and CDR2 SQIVND (reference sequence).